A single TCR beta chain is shown here with its context. This CDR3 contains 15 residues. V was clipped by 0 bases and J by 3 bases, with 11 bases between them. From germline, CDR1 is SGHNT and CDR2 YYREEE (reference sequence). The sample originates from a study of cytomegalovirus exposure and HLA in healthy donors. PCR was performed using 60 Vbeta and 13 Jbeta primers. The assay was immunoSEQ multiplex PCR, and TCRdb's table has in-frame clones only and misses some. This table has 160,000 or so clones, approximately 80% appearing once. V is TRBV5-4 and J is TRBJ2-3, with TRBD2 as a possible D gene (6 bases). The sequenced sample consisted of PBMCs. The clonotype was recovered from a woman aged 45-60 years in good health and CMV-seronegative. This CDR3 is CASSLGLASTDTQYF. CDR3 DNA: TGTGCCAGCAGCTTGGGGCTAGCGTCTACAGATACGCAGTATTTT.